This paragraph covers one T cell receptor beta chain sequence. This receptor's antigen is unknown. Per-base quality was not reported, and no clone a single base away is much larger than it. The record originates from a study of shared clonotypes between healthy human individuals (TCRdb year 2020). At the level of the whole study: A couple of women and three men aged 18 to 49 years were included in the cohort. For each donor, CD4 naive and CD4 memory were each given three plates, CD8 naive was given two plates, and CD8 memory was given one plate. To estimate repertoire size and how much clonotypes are shared between individuals, the study performed deep sequencing of blood TCR repertoires from roughly five healthy adults. Libraries were prepared and TCR repertoires were sequenced by different laboratories using diverse techniques, in order to increase sequencing depth and limit assay-specific biases. Between about 0.8 and 9 billion PBMCs per donor were obtained by leukapheresis. On the study overall, not on this receptor specifically: Even with the large sequencing depth, rarefaction of the sorted-subset datasets indicated that sequencing was incomplete. Pairwise subsampling indicated that sequencing depth was expected to affect the degree of clonotype sharing among donors. Because the study included a small number of donors, the genetic and exposure-history diversity represented was limited. Sampling was limited to blood, and TCR repertoires in tissue likely differ from TCR repertoires in blood. Naive subsets generally had larger estimated clonotype richness than memory subsets did. Higher generation probabilities were observed for clonotypes shared by all four sorted-subset donors than for non-shared clonotypes. Roughly 5.2% of naive CD4, 3.5% of naive CD8, roughly 2.5% of memory CD4, and over 0.35% of memory CD8 clonotypes were shared across four donors.

TCR CDR3 regions were amplified from genomic DNA by multiplex PCR using the deep immunoSEQ assay. Extracted genomic DNA from each cell subset was distributed evenly across all wells of several immunoSEQ 96-well plates, and each plate was treated as a replicate. For sorted subsets, roughly 200 ng of genomic DNA, equivalent to some 30,000 T cell genomes, went into each replicate PCR. The purified libraries were quantified using a Qubit 3.0 fluorometer, sized with a Bioanalyzer 2100, and then quantified again using the KAPA Library Quantification kit. Every immunoSEQ 96-well plate was sequenced on a dedicated single-read 150-cycle Illumina NextSeq 550 flow cell. In the authors' own workflow: Because the immunoSEQ output held only junctional sequences and lacked quality scores, the filtering could not match the filtering applied to full-length reads. Sequences were annotated with PyIR, a Python wrapper for IgBLAST v1.9, using IMGT germline references to assign V/J genes and CDR3. Reads were removed for weak V/J assignments (E-value above 1e-6), missing CDR3, stop codons, out-of-frame junctions, or ambiguous translated residues. V3J clonotypes were defined as sequences sharing an identical inferred V gene, J gene, and CDR3 amino acid sequence. Percentage overlap between repertoires was computed as shared unique clonotypes divided by the size of the smaller repertoire. Richness of each repertoire was evaluated using RTK rarefaction, the Chao1 estimator, and Recon v2.1 estimates of unobserved clonotypes. For all TCRbeta clonotypes obtained by the gDNA method from a handful of donors, generation probabilities were computed with OLGA. This immuneACCESS table, as held by TCRdb, lists in-frame sequences with V and J called but not all clones. Of the missing ones, under half trace to an unresolved V gene in checked studies; the others have no known cause. That table is the source of V, J and clone size, and D and trimming were worked out from the DNA. This sample comprises over 2 million clones, about 95% of them detected only once. The top ten constitute about 1.1% of the sample.

CD8 naive samples were CD45RO-negative cells positively selected for CCR7, giving a CD45RA+CCR7+ population that excluded TemRA cells. The donors were healthy, HIV-negative adults with no recently reported acute infections or vaccinations. Every donor was a Caucasian adult residing in Nashville, Tennessee, USA. After blood collection by leukapheresis, PBMCs were isolated using Ficoll-Histopaque density gradient centrifugation and then cryopreserved in the vapor phase of liquid nitrogen. Analytical flow cytometry was used to check the purity and quantity of each magnetically sorted T cell population. Each sorted fraction had its genomic DNA isolated and then quantified by UV absorbance on a Nanodrop 2000c. The germline V gene yields SGHRS for CDR1 and YFSETQ for CDR2. Trimming removed 0 bases from V and 3 bases from J, leaving 7 bases between the germline ends. Its CDR3 holds 14 amino acids, cysteine through phenylalanine. The only DNA kept is the CDR3, 42 bases in frame from the first base.

Recombination joined TRBV5-1 with TRBJ2-1; confidence is insufficient to name the D gene. The receptor's source is a man aged 18 to 29 in good health. Input material: naive CD8+ T cells sorted from blood. The cell subset or site label, read with the paper, signifies: CD45RA+CCR7+. The sequenced DNA: TGCGCCAGCAGCTTGGCGGGCTACTACAATGAGCAGTTCTTC. This gives the protein CASSLAGYYNEQFF.